One and the same sample provided the 30 T cell receptor beta chains below, sequenced in a study of vaccination and CD4 T cells after COVID-19. Sequencing of DNA taken from cultured CD4+ T cells relied on the Oncomine TCR Beta short-read assay. A single record per CDR3 protein comes from TCRdb applying MiXCR to the PCR reads. The sample records roughly 3,200 distinct CDR3 sequences, about 75% being singletons. Treatment denoted: 10-day PBMC culture with coronavirus spike peptide pools or control peptides (ViraFEST assay). These receptors have no identified antigens. Sequencing input: CD4+ T cells from blood, cultured in vitro. The receptors were sampled from a human donor who had recovered from COVID-19.

The chain recombines TRBV15 with TRBJ1-2, with D perhaps TRBD1 (6 bases). Deletions cut 1 base from V and 2 bases from J, with 11 bases between. Per the germline V gene, CDR1 is LNHNV and CDR2 is YYDKDF (reference sequence). The CDR3 extends over 15 amino acids. The CDR3 bases are TGTGCCACCAGCAGAGGGACAGATGCCAACTATGGCTACACCTTC. Translated, it gives CATSRGTDANYGYTF.

This rearrangement joins TRBV20-1 to TRBJ2-7; 7 nucleotides agree with TRBD1. The CDR3 is 14 amino acids. CDR1 DFQATT and CDR2 SNEGSKA come from the germline V gene (reference sequence). Trimming took 2 bases from V and 1 from J; bases not matched to a gene: 5. In nucleotides, the CDR3 is TGCAGTGCTAGACATGTCAGGGGGTCCTACGAGCAGTACTTC. It is translated as CSARHVRGSYEQYF.

This clonotype has more than one count but fewer than ten. This sequence joins TRBV7-9 and TRBJ1-2; perhaps TRBD1 as D (5 bases). CDR1 SEHNR and CDR2 FQNEAQ come from the germline V gene (reference sequence). This CDR3 is 14 amino acids long. V was clipped by 5 bases and J by 4 bases, with 14 bases between them. CDR3 coding DNA: TGTGCCAGCAGCGTTCAGGGTGGCGCCTATGGCTACACCTTC. It specifies CASSVQGGAYGYTF.

V and J are TRBV15 and TRBJ1-1, with 9 nucleotides matching TRBD1. Per the germline V gene, CDR1 is LNHNV and CDR2 is YYDKDF (reference sequence). J gave up 3 bases and V 8 bases, and 7 bases lay outside the gene matches. This CDR3 has 14 amino acids. The CDR3 here is CATQHRGRDTEAFF. The CDR3, as DNA: TGTGCCACCCAACACAGGGGGCGAGACACTGAAGCTTTCTTT.

This chain connects TRBV12-3 or TRBV12-4 to TRBJ1-2, with D perhaps matching TRBD1 (5 bases). V gave up 6 bases and J gave up 6 bases, with 17 bases separating them. The CDR3 is made up of 14 amino acids. CDR3 protein: CASSALRGFNGYTF. The DNA of the CDR3 is TGTGCCAGCAGCGCCCTTAGGGGATTCAATGGCTACACCTTC.

The rearrangement joins TRBV7-8 to TRBJ1-2; possible D gene TRBD1, 6 bases. The V end lost 3 bases, the J end lost 4 bases, and 9 bases lay between the germline ends. Germline V lookup: CDR1 SGHVS, CDR2 FQNEAQ. The CDR3 has 13 residues. The CDR3 is CASSFGGGYGYTF. The DNA of the CDR3 is TGTGCCAGCAGCTTCGGGGGCGGCTATGGCTACACCTTC.

The gene calls are TRBV7-3 and TRBJ2-1, with 9 positions matching TRBD2. J was trimmed by 1 base and V by 5 bases; bases with no gene match: 6. The CDR3 runs 16 residues. Germline CDR1 SGHTA, CDR2 FQGTGA. The CDR3 region is CASSLNSGGSYNEQFF. Here the CDR3 DNA reads TGTGCCAGCAGCCTAAACAGCGGGGGGTCCTACAATGAGCAGTTCTTC. Combining the CDR3 with reference TRBV7-3 and TRBJ2-1 gives the whole variable domain GAGVSQTPSNKVTEKGKYVELRCDPISGHTALYWYRQSLGQGPEFLIYFQGTGAADDSGLPNDRFFAVRPEGSVSTLKIQRTERGDSAVYLCASSLNSGGSYNEQFFGPGTRLTVL.

The rearrangement uses TRBV12-3 or TRBV12-4 and TRBJ1-6; D gene unclear. Trimming pared 6 bases from V and 9 bases from J, leaving 18 bases between. The CDR3 is 15 residues long. The DNA for the CDR3 is TGTGCCAGCAGCCCCCTCGGGCCACTGATTTCACCCCTCCACTTT. Translating it yields CASSPLGPLISPLHF.

This chain links TRBV30 with TRBJ1-6; D is possibly TRBD1 (5 bases). Trimming removed 0 bases from V and 5 bases from J, with 5 bases in between. From germline, CDR1 is GTSNPN and CDR2 SVGIG (reference sequence). CDR3 size: 13 residues. The CDR3 bases are TGTGCCTGGAGTGTACAGGATAATTCACCCCTCCACTTT. Translation: CAWSVQDNSPLHF.

The chain uses TRBV30 and TRBJ1-2; 7 nucleotides match TRBD1. Germline V CDR1 and CDR2: GTSNPN, SVGIG (reference sequence). V shed 4 bases, J shed 7 bases, and the junction held 9 bases outside the gene matches. This CDR3 has 13 residues. For the CDR3, the DNA is TGTGCCTGGACCAGGGAAGGGGGCAGTGGCTACACCTTC. Translating it yields CAWTREGGSGYTF.

The rearrangement uses TRBV6-2 or TRBV6-3 and TRBJ1-2; D remains unclear. The CDR3 sequence is 11 residues long. V lost 8 bases to trimming and J lost 1 base, with 5 bases between them. CDR1 is MNHEY and CDR2 is SVGEGT in the germline V gene. Here the CDR3 reads CASGLNYGYTF. CDR3 in DNA: TGTGCCAGCGGACTTAACTATGGCTACACCTTC.

The J gene is TRBJ1-2, the V gene TRBV27; D gene ambiguous. This CDR3 is 11 amino acids long. Germline V gives CDR1 MNHEY, CDR2 SMNVEV (reference sequence). V was shortened by 6 bases and J by 6 bases, with 8 bases between the two germline ends. The DNA for the CDR3 is TGTGCCAGCAGGCCCGGGAATGGCTACACCTTC. Its translation: CASRPGNGYTF.

The rearrangement uses TRBV2 and TRBJ2-2, with a tentative D call TRBD2 (5 bases). Trimming cost V 6 bases and J 3 bases, with 5 bases left between them. There are 12 residues in the CDR3. Germline CDR1 SNHLY, CDR2 FYNNEI. CDR3 sequence: CASRRDTGELFF. In nucleotides, the CDR3 is TGTGCCAGCAGGCGGGACACCGGGGAGCTGTTTTTT.

The chain couples TRBV6-4 to TRBJ2-3, with D maybe TRBD2 (6 bases). Trimming took off 2 bases at V and 3 bases at J, with 12 bases between the two ends. The CDR3 runs 15 residues. In germline, CDR1 is MRHNA, CDR2 SNTAGT. CDR3 amino acids: CASSDRGGRTDTQYF. The CDR3 nucleotides are TGTGCCAGCAGTGACAGGGGAGGTAGGACAGATACGCAGTATTTT.

This chain links TRBV6-1 with TRBJ1-2, with TRBD1 as a possible D gene (5 bases). The CDR3 runs to 15 residues. Trimming cost V 3 bases and J 3 bases, with 14 bases left between them. Germline lookup yields CDR1 MNHNS and CDR2 SASEGT. The CDR3 here is CASSEGPPAYYGYTF. The CDR3 region has the DNA TGTGCCAGCAGTGAGGGGCCTCCGGCCTACTATGGCTACACCTTC.

This clonotype is classed as large (0.1 to 1%). The chain employs TRBV27 and TRBJ2-7; TRBD1 is a possible D gene (5 bases). Germline loops: CDR1 MNHEY, CDR2 SMNVEV (reference sequence). Trimming shortened V by 3 bases and J by 5 bases, and 14 bases separated the two germline ends. The CDR3 extends over 14 amino acids. The CDR3 DNA sequence: TGTGCCAGCAGTTTGGGCAGGGCCTTCGACGAGCAGTACTTC. Amino acid sequence: CASSLGRAFDEQYF.

This clonotype was counted a few times. The chain carries TRBV25-1 and TRBJ1-2, with no clear D. Trimming stripped 4 bases from V and 2 bases from J, with 8 bases between. The CDR3 extends over 13 amino acids. Germline assignment: CDR1 MGHDK and CDR2 SYGVNS. CDR3 coding DNA: TGTGCCAGCAGTGTCCGAGGGAACTATGGCTACACCTTC. Translating gives CASSVRGNYGYTF.

The chain combines TRBV2 with TRBJ2-5, with D possibly matching TRBD2 (5 bases). This CDR3 is 12 amino acids long. The V gene lost 6 bases and the J gene lost 1 base, with 6 bases spanning the gap. The V gene's germline CDR1 is SNHLY and CDR2 FYNNEI. The CDR3 region is CASRDFQETQYF. CDR3 nucleotides: TGTGCCAGCAGGGACTTCCAAGAGACCCAGTACTTC.

In this sample, this clonotype turned up a few times. The chain recombines TRBV28 with TRBJ1-2; no definite D call. Germline V gene data show CDR1 as MDHEN and CDR2 as SYDVKM. The length of the CDR3 is 13 residues. The ends were cut back, 10 bases at V and 7 bases at J, with 19 bases in the middle. CDR3 sequence reads: CATSMKVASGYTF. CDR3 bases: TGTGCCACCTCTATGAAGGTTGCGTCTGGCTACACCTTC.

A few counts support this clonotype. The chain is built from TRBV6-5 and TRBJ1-2; no definite D call. The CDR3 totals 13 residues. Germline CDR1 MNHEY, CDR2 SVGAGI. Trimming pared 0 bases from V and 3 bases from J, leaving 5 bases between. CDR3 loop: CASSYSRDYGYTF. In DNA, the CDR3 is TGTGCCAGCAGTTACTCGCGCGACTATGGCTACACCTTC.

The genes are TRBV5-1 and TRBJ2-5; 11 nucleotides agree with TRBD1. This CDR3 is 14 amino acids long. Germline trimming cut 5 bases from V and 4 bases from J; bases unmatched to any gene: 4. Germline V gene sequence: CDR1 SGHRS, CDR2 YFSETQ. CDR3 coding DNA: TGCGCCAGCAGAAGGACAGGGGGCGGAGAGACCCAGTACTTC. Translating gives CASRRTGGGETQYF.

This clonotype counts as large. The chain's CDR3 is CAISDMGVLAGYTF. The DNA of the CDR3 is TGTGCCATCAGTGATATGGGGGTCTTGGCGGGCTACACCTTC. This sequence joins TRBV10-3 and TRBJ1-2; D is perhaps TRBD1 (5 bases). Between the trimmed V and J ends, which lost 3 bases and 8 bases, there was a span of 16 bases. Germline assignment: CDR1 ENHRY and CDR2 SYGVKD. CDR3 length: 14 residues.

This clonotype is labeled large (0.1 to 1%). J is TRBJ2-7 and V is TRBV5-4; D is unresolved. V lost 0 bases and J lost 1, with 5 bases in between. The CDR3 runs to 13 residues. The V gene's germline CDR1 is SGHNT and CDR2 YYREEE (reference sequence). CDR3 in amino acids: CASSLAWSYEQYF. CDR3 nucleotides: TGTGCCAGCAGCTTGGCGTGGTCCTACGAGCAGTACTTC. Filled out from reference TRBV5-4 and TRBJ2-7, the complete variable domain reads ETGVTQSPTHLIKTRGQQVTLRCSSQSGHNTVSWYQQALGQGPQFIFQYYREEENGRGNFPPRFSGLQFPNYSSELNVNALELDDSALYLCASSLAWSYEQYFGPGTRLTVT.

V is TRBV19 and J is TRBJ1-2; 7 bases are shared with TRBD1. This CDR3 is built from 14 residues. The V gene end was trimmed by 3 bases and the J gene end by 5 bases; junction bases not matched to a gene: 6. From germline, CDR1 is LNHDA and CDR2 SQIVND (reference sequence). CDR3 DNA: TGTGCCAGTAGTATCCAGGCGACAGGGTATGGCTACACCTTC. It yields the protein CASSIQATGYGYTF.

V and J are TRBV7-9 and TRBJ1-1; D gene ambiguous. The CDR3 spans 14 residues. Germline CDR1 is SEHNR and CDR2 is FQNEAQ (reference sequence). Trimming left V 0 bases short and J 0 bases short, with 5 bases between. CDR3: CASSLATLNTEAFF. CDR3 DNA sequence: TGTGCCAGCAGCTTAGCCACTTTGAACACTGAAGCTTTCTTT.

The V call is TRBV7-2, the J call TRBJ2-7; D may be TRBD1 (5 bases). Germline lookup yields CDR1 SGHTA and CDR2 FQGNSA. The CDR3 sequence is 14 residues long. Trimming removed 2 bases from V and 6 bases from J, with 14 bases in between. CDR3 sequence: CASSLYDSSGEQYF. The CDR3 nucleotides read TGTGCCAGCAGCTTATACGACAGTTCCGGCGAGCAGTACTTC.

The J gene is TRBJ2-7, the V gene TRBV29-1; TRBD2 aligns across 7 bases. The length of the CDR3 is 16 residues. Germline CDR1 SQVTM, CDR2 ANQGSEA. V trimming: 4 bases; J trimming: 5 bases; junction bases outside the gene matches: 17. As DNA, the CDR3 is TGCAGCGTTGGCCGCCGGGAAAGGGAGGGTCTTAACGAGCAGTACTTC. It specifies CSVGRREREGLNEQYF.

The rearrangement links TRBV7-8 to TRBJ1-2, with a weak D call TRBD1 (6 bases). The germline CDR1 and CDR2 sequences are SGHVS and FQNEAQ. V was cut by 5 bases and J by 1 base, with 11 bases left in between. The length of the CDR3 is 14 residues. The CDR3 reads CASSRTELNYGYTF. CDR3 nucleotides: TGTGCCAGCAGCCGGACAGAGCTTAACTATGGCTACACCTTC.

The count of this clonotype is one. The chain uses TRBV7-9 and TRBJ2-7, with 9 bases identical to TRBD1. CDR1 is SEHNR, CDR2 FQNEAQ, per germline (reference sequence). CDR3 length: 16 residues. V dropped 2 bases and J dropped 0; count of bases not matched to a gene: 5. Here the CDR3 reads CASSLRTGDPSYEQYF. CDR3 in DNA: TGTGCCAGCAGCTTAAGGACAGGGGACCCCTCCTACGAGCAGTACTTC.

This chain joins TRBV5-6 and TRBJ2-3; TRBD1 matches 8 bases. Germline trimming cut 4 bases from V and 4 bases from J; bases unmatched to any gene: 8. The germline CDR1 and CDR2 sequences are SGHDT and YYEEEE. This CDR3 region has 15 residues. CDR3: CASSRGTGSADTQYF. The DNA of the CDR3 is TGTGCCAGCAGCCGAGGGACAGGAAGCGCAGATACGCAGTATTTT.